This T cell receptor beta chain is from a study of T cells in Graves' hyperthyroidism and ophthalmopathy (dated by TCRdb to about 2019). Concerning the study at large: Peripheral blood samples were taken at initial diagnosis, before any treatment was given. In addition, the study compared T-cell repertoires in thyroid tissue and in blood from roughly 6 Graves' hyperthyroidism patients. For training and testing, the roughly 93 patients in the discovery cohort were randomly divided in a 7:3 ratio. According to the paper, TCR Vbeta CDR3 sequencing was carried out on roughly 130 peripheral blood samples, which came from under 50 ophthalmopathy, approximately 78 hyperthyroidism and some 17 progressor patients. Prospective prediction of ophthalmopathy was tested in an independent validation cohort consisting of 18 hyperthyroidism patients and over 15 patients who later progressed to ophthalmopathy. Once sampling was done, hyperthyroidism patients were given methimazole at a starting dose of 30 mg daily, whereas ophthalmopathy patients were given high-dose intravenous methylprednisolone. TCR V-J signatures able to tell the groups apart were searched for in a discovery cohort of 100 patients, of whom 40 to 45 had Graves' ophthalmopathy and about 60 had stable Graves' hyperthyroidism.

The TCR beta CDR3 regions were amplified from the RNA transcripts. The TCR CDR3 was subjected to a first round of RT-PCR using the HTBI primer set and the Qiagen OneStep RT-PCR kit. Libraries were constructed in a second round of multiplex PCR, after which size selection and purification were performed. Sequencing of the libraries was done on an Illumina HiSeq2000 using paired-end 100 bp reads. The paper's processing steps were these. SOAPnuke was used to process the raw data, throwing out any read that contained adapters or uncalled bases, had a mean Phred below 15, or lacked an exact constant-primer or identifier match. COPE v1.2.5 was used to merge high-quality paired reads, and clonotypes were defined as unique nucleotide sequences. MiTCR v1.1 was used to align clonotypes to the IMGT TRBV, TRBD and TRBJ reference segments. Only V-J combinations with frequency above 0.0001, covering about 99% of repertoires, were analysed. A TCS score was defined as the ratio of F50 (clonal expansion) to E x V (chaos), with BLOSUM62-based TCRdist applied between CDR3 peptides within each V-J. Welch's t-statistics and random forest reduced several hundred V-J features to 13, which were used in a naive Bayes classifier (R e1071). TCRdb passed the public sequencing reads through fastp at Q25 and MiXCR, retaining productive beta sequences. Rows merge per CDR3 protein into single entries with the most common DNA and genes. TCRdb, not the original authors, processed these V and J calls. This sample holds approximately 520,000 distinct CDR3 sequences; approximately 25% were observed only once. The ten largest clones represent about 10% of the sample.

In the ophthalmopathy patients, disease was moderately to severely active, with a Clinical Activity Score of 3 or more, a NOSPECS grade of 4 or more, and a duration of less than 3 months. Patients with uncontrolled infections, other autoimmune diseases, pregnancy or lactation were excluded. Diagnoses were based on clinical symptoms, serum thyroxine and TRAb, thyroid ultrasound and orbital computed tomography. PBMCs were isolated from 7.5 to 10 ml of fresh peripheral blood by Ficoll-Paque density gradient centrifugation. Total RNA was extracted with Trizol reagent, and quality was checked on an Agilent 2100 Bioanalyzer. On this clonotype itself: Its recognized antigen is unknown. Per-nucleotide qualities are absent, and no much larger clonotype sits a single base away.

CDR1 and CDR2, per the germline V gene (reference sequence), are MNHEY and SMNVEV. The CDR3 has 17 amino acids, counting the end cysteine and phenylalanine. Only the CDR3 region is kept as DNA, spanning 51 bases read in frame from base 1. Cut back by 5 bases and 6 bases, the V and J ends lie 22 bases apart. Study-level results and caveats: Blood samples also contained most of the expanded thyroid clonotypes (frequency above 0.001), which suggests that blood repertoires may reflect thyroid immune responses. No statistical method was used to fix the sample size in advance, and group allocation was not hidden from the investigators. In validation, the model predicted progression to ophthalmopathy with roughly 66% sensitivity and 72.22% specificity, a median of 6.5 months before onset. In cross-validation, a model built on a 13 V-J signature told ophthalmopathy apart from stable hyperthyroidism with over 85% sensitivity and about 81% specificity, and in testing the same model reached 80%/75%.

The sequenced sample consisted of blood. The clonotype comes from a woman aged 30 to 39 with Graves' ophthalmopathy. The rearranged chain carries TRBV27 and TRBJ2-2; no D gene is confidently identified. The CDR3 protein: CASSTLPGLVGPGELFF. The DNA sequence is as follows: TGTGCCAGCAGTACCCTCCCGGGCCTAGTTGGTCCCGGGGAGCTGTTTTTT.